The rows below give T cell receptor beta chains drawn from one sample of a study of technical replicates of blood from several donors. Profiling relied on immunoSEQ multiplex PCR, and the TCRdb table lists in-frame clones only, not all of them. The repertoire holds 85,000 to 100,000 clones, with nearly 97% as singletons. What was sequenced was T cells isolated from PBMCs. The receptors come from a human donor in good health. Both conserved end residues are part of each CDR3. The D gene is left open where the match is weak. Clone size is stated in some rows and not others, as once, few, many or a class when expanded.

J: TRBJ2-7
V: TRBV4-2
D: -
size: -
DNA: TGTGCCAGCAGCCAAGATCAGACCGGGCGGGCGATCTCCTACGAGCAGTACTTC
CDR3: CASSQDQTGRAISYEQYF

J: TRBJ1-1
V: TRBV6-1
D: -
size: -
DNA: TGTGCCAGCAGCTATTCGACAGGGAACACTGAAGCTTTCTTT
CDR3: CASSYSTGNTEAFF

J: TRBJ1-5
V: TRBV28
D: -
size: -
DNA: TGTGCCAGCAGTTTACCTCACGGTCGGGGCAATCAGCCCCAGCATTTT
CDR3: CASSLPHGRGNQPQHF

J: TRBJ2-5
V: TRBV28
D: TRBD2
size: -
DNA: TGTGCCAGCAGTTTAGGACTAGCGGGCCTCCAAGAGACCCAGTACTTC
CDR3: CASSLGLAGLQETQYF

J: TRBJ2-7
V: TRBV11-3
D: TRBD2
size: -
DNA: TGTGCCAGCAGCCAGGGACTAGCACCCGGCGAGCAGTACTTC
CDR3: CASSQGLAPGEQYF

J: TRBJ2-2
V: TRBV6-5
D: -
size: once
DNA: TGTGCCAGCAGTTACGCGGTACCCGGGGAGCTGTTTTTT
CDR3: CASSYAVPGELFF

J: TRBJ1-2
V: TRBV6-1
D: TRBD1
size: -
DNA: TGTGCCAGCAGTGAAGGACAGGGGTACTTTGGCTACACCTTC
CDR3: CASSEGQGYFGYTF

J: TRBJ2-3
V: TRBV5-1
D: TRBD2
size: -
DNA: TGCGCCAGCAGCAACGCGGGAGTCCAAGATACGCAGTATTTT
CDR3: CASSNAGVQDTQYF

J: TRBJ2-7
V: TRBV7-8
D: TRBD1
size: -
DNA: TGTGCCAGCAGCAGCGGACAGGGACCTTCCTACGAGCAGTACTTC
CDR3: CASSSGQGPSYEQYF

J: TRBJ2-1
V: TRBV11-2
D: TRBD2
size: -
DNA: TGTGCCAGCAGCTTATCCGACGGACTAGTACCGTTCTTC
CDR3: CASSLSDGLVPFF

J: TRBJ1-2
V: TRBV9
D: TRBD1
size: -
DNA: TGTGCCAGCAGCTCCCGACAGGGGATCAATGGCTACACCTTC
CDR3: CASSSRQGINGYTF

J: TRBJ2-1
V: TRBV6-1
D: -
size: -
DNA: TGTGCCAGCAGTGTTCCGGAGCGGAACAATGAGCAGTTCTTC
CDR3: CASSVPERNNEQFF

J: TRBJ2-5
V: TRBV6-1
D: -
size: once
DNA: TGTGCCAGCATCCCTACTGGGTGGGGGGAGGAGACCCAGTACTTC
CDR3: CASIPTGWGEETQYF

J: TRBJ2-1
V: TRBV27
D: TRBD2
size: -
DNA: TGTGCCAGCAGTTTCCTAGCGGGACTAGGCAATGAGCAGTTCTTC
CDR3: CASSFLAGLGNEQFF

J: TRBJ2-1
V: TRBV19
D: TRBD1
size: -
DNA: TGTGCCAGTAGTATCGGGACAGGGAACAGTAATGAGCAGTTCTTC
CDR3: CASSIGTGNSNEQFF

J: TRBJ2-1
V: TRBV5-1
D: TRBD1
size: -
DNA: TGCGCCAGCAGCTTGGGAGACAGGGCTGGCGATGAGCAGTTCTTC
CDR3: CASSLGDRAGDEQFF

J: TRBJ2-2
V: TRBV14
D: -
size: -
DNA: TGTGCCAGCAGCCATCTGACAACCACGAACACCGGGGAGCTGTTTTTT
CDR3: CASSHLTTTNTGELFF

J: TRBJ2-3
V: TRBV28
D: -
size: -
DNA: TGTGCCAGCAGTGTAGATTGGGATACGCAGTATTTT
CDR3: CASSVDWDTQYF

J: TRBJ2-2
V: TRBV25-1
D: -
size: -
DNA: TGTGCCAGCAGTGAACGGGGGTACACCGGGGAGCTGTTTTTT
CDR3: CASSERGYTGELFF

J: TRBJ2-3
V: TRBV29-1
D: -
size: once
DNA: TGCAGCGTTGATCGGGGCACAGATACGCAGTATTTT
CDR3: CSVDRGTDTQYF

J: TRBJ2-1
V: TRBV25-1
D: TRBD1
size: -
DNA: TGTGCCACTACAGGGGGCCGCAGCTCCTACAATGAGCAGTTCTTC
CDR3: CATTGGRSSYNEQFF

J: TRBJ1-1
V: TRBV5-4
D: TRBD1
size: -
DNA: TGTGCCAGCAGTAGACAGGGCAGGAACACTGAAGCTTTCTTT
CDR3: CASSRQGRNTEAFF

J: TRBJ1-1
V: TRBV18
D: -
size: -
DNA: TGTGCCAGCTCACCATTGTCGGACACTGAAGCTTTCTTT
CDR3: CASSPLSDTEAFF

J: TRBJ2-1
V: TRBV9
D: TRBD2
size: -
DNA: TGTGCCAGCAGCGTAGGACTAGCGACCTACAATGAGCAGTTCTTC
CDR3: CASSVGLATYNEQFF

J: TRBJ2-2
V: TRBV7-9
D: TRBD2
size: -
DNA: TGTGCCAGCAGCCCGGGACTAGCGAGTAACACCGGGGAGCTGTTTTTT
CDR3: CASSPGLASNTGELFF

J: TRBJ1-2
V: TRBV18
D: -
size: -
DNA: TGTGCCAGCTCACGCGGGAGTAACTATGGCTACACCTTC
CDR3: CASSRGSNYGYTF

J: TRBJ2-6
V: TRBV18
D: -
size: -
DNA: TGTGCCAGCTCACCACCGTACATTCTACAGGGACGCCTCTCTGGGGCCAACGTCCTGACTTTC
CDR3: CASSPPYILQGRLSGANVLTF

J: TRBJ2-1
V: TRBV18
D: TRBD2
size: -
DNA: TGTGCCAGCTCACCAGTAGCGGGAGATTCTGCTGAGCAGTTCTTC
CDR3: CASSPVAGDSAEQFF

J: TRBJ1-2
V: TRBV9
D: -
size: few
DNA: TGTGCCAGCAGCGTAGAGAGGGTCGGGGGCTACACCTTC
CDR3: CASSVERVGGYTF

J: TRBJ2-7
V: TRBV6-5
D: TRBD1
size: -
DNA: TGTGCCAGCATCGGGACAGGGACATACGAGCAGTACTTC
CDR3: CASIGTGTYEQYF

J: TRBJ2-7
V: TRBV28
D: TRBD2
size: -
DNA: TGTGCCAGCCGGACTAGTTTAGACGAGCAGTACTTC
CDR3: CASRTSLDEQYF

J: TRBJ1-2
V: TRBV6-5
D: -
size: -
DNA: TGTGCCAGCAGTATTAGTAGACAGGTGTATGGCTACACCTTC
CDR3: CASSISRQVYGYTF

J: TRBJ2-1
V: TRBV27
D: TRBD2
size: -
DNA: TGTGCCAGCAGTTTATCTTCTGGGGGACTAGCGGCTAATGAGCAGTTCTTC
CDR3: CASSLSSGGLAANEQFF

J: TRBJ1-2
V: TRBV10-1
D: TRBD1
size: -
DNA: TGCGCCATCAGAGACCAGGGGGCGGACCTAAGAGGCTACACCTTC
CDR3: CAIRDQGADLRGYTF

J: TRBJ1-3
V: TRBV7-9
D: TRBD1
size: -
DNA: TGTGCCAGCAGCCCGACAGGGATCAACACCATATATTTT
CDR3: CASSPTGINTIYF

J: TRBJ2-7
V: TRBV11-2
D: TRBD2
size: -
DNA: TGTGCCAGCAGCTTTGAGACTAGCGGGCTCTACGAGCAGTACTTC
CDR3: CASSFETSGLYEQYF

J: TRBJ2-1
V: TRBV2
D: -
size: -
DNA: TGTGCCAGCAGGAGGGTACGACTGGTCCTTCCTTCCAATGAGCAGTTCTTC
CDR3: CASRRVRLVLPSNEQFF

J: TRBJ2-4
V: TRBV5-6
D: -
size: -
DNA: TGTGCCAGCAGCCCCGGTGGCGGGTTTGGAGCCAAAAACATTCAGTACTTC
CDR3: CASSPGGGFGAKNIQYF

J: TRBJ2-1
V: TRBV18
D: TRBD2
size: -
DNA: TGTGCCAGCTCACCTAATAGCGGGGGCTCCGGTTTGGATGAGCAGTTCTTC
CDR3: CASSPNSGGSGLDEQFF

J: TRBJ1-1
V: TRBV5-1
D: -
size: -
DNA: TGCGCCAGCAGCTTGTTAACCGGGAACACTGAAGCTTTCTTT
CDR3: CASSLLTGNTEAFF

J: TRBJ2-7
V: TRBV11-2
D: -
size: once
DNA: TGTGCCAGCAGTCCGTCCTACGAGCAGTACTTC
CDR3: CASSPSYEQYF

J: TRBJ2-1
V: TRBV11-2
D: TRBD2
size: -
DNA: TGTGCCAGCAGCTTAGTAAGAGGGAGGGGATACAATGAGCAGTTCTTC
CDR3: CASSLVRGRGYNEQFF

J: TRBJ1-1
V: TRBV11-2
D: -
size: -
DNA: TGTGCCAGCAGCCTCCTGACAGCGAACACTGAAGCTTTCTTT
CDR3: CASSLLTANTEAFF

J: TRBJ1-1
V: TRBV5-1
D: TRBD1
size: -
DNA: TGCGCCAGCAGCTCGGGGGACAGGGGGCTATTATCTGAAGCTTTCTTT
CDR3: CASSSGDRGLLSEAFF

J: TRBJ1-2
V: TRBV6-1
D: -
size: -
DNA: TGTGCCAGCAGTGAAGTGGCGGGGGGCGGCAACTATGGCTACACCTTC
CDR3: CASSEVAGGGNYGYTF

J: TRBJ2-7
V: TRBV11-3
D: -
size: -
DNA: TGTGCCAGCAGCCCTCAGGGGAGGGCGGGGGCCATTTACGAGCAGTACTTC
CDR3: CASSPQGRAGAIYEQYF

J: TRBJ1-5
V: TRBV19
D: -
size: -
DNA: TGTGCCAGTGAGGAGCAACAGGGTGGGCCTCAGCCCCAGCATTTT
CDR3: CASEEQQGGPQPQHF

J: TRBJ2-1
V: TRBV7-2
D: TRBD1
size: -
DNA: TGTGCCAGCAGCCCCCCGGGACAGGCGGGTGAGCAGTTCTTC
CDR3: CASSPPGQAGEQFF

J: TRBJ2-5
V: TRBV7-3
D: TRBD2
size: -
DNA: TGTGCCAGCAGCTTCCGGAGCGGGGGGGAGACCCAGTACTTC
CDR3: CASSFRSGGETQYF

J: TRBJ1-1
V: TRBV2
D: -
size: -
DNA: TGTGCCAGCAGTGAAGCCGGAAAGCGTGTCACTGAAGCTTTCTTT
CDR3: CASSEAGKRVTEAFF

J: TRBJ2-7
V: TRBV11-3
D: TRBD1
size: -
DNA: TGTGCCAGCAGCAAGGGACAGGGGGCTCCCTACGAGCAGTACTTC
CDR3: CASSKGQGAPYEQYF

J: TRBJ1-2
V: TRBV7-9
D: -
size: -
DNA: TGTGCCAGCAGCTACGGACAGCCGAGCCCCTATGGCTACACCTTC
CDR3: CASSYGQPSPYGYTF

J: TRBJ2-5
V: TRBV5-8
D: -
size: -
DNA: TGTGCCAGCCGGCTAGCCGGGACCCAGTACTTC
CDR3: CASRLAGTQYF

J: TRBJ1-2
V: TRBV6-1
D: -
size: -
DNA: TGTGCCAGCAGTGAACCAGGTTCTACTTTATATTACTATGGCTACACCTTC
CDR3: CASSEPGSTLYYYGYTF